Sequencing of this TCR beta chain was carried out in a study of control samples from healthy donors and cancer patients. Repertoires were generated with immunoSEQ multiplex PCR, while TCRdb's copy carries only in-frame clones and drops some. Found here are tens of thousands of clones, roughly 83% of them singletons; the top ten hold 47%. Trimming took 3 bases from V and 6 from J, leaving 14 bases between them. The CDR3 spans 14 residues. The germline V gene has CDR1 SGHRS and CDR2 YFSETQ. This sequence joins TRBV5-1 and TRBJ2-3; tentative D call: TRBD2 (6 bases). Sequencing input: blood. The receptor comes from a man aged 60 to 75 in good health. Here the CDR3 reads CASSSGTGRDTQYF. Written as DNA, the CDR3 is TGCGCCAGCAGCTCGGGGACTGGAAGGGATACGCAGTATTTT.